The clone carrying this T cell receptor (beta chain) has at least ten counts. Its matching antigen is unknown. TCRdb recomputed calls from the reads with MiXCR, one row per CDR3 protein. In the table there are fewer than 1,000,000 distinct CDR3 sequences, around 32% of which are singletons. This record belongs to a study of T cell repertoires in cytomegalovirus infection. The CDR3 covers 19 residues. The V and J ends lost 2 bases and 0 bases respectively, with 21 bases between them. This material consisted of cultured CD8+ T cells from PBMCs, taken from culture after CMV antigen stimulation. This TCR was recovered from a human donor in good health (CMV status not recorded). Some clones in this sample may be carry-over from other donors' samples. This chain joins TRBV12-3 or TRBV12-4 and TRBJ2-3, with D uncertain. The CDR3 reads CASSLWLMGSFTSTDTQYF. The DNA of the CDR3 is TGTGCCAGCAGTTTATGGCTGATGGGCAGCTTTACTAGCACAGATACGCAGTATTTT.